This TCR beta chain was obtained from a study of OX40 agonist ivuxolimab in advanced cancers. Study-wide background: One patient with hepatocellular carcinoma and two with cutaneous melanoma, three in all, had partial responses.

Samples of blood were obtained at baseline, on cycle 4 day 1, and on cycle 7 day 1. Germline V gene data show CDR1 as SGHNT and CDR2 as YENEEA. V lost 2 bases and J lost 6, with 12 bases in between. The CDR3 is 14 amino acids. The method was immunoSEQ multiplex PCR; TCRdb's version includes in-frame clones alone and lacks a portion of them. The table has 40,000 or so clones, 82% seen once; the top ten hold more than 2%. Comment on this clone: What it binds is unknown.

The study, taken as a whole, reports: At doses 0.1 to 3.0 mg/kg, CD4+ and CD8+ clones expanded. Low normalized T-cell clonal expansion was additionally recorded for some nonresponders.

The J gene is TRBJ2-3, the V gene TRBV11-3, with D possibly TRBD2 on 6 matching bases. This TCR derives from an adult with an advanced solid tumor such as melanoma, head and neck, liver or kidney cancer. This material consisted of CD4+ or CD8+ T cells sorted from blood, taken in a trial of the OX40 agonist ivuxolimab. The CDR3 nucleotides are TGTGCCAGCAGCTTAACGGGGGTTTCGGATACGCAGTATTTT. It translates to CASSLTGVSDTQYF.